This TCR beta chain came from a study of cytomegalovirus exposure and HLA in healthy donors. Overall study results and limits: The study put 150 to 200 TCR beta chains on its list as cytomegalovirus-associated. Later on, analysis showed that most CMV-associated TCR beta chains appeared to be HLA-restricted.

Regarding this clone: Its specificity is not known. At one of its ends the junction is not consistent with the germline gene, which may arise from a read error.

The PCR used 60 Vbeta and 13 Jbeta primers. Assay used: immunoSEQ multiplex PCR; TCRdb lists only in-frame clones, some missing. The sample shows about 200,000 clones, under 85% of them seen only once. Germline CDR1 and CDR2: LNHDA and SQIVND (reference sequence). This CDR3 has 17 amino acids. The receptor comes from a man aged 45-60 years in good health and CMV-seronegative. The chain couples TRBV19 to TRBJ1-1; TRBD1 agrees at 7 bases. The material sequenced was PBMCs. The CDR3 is CASSTTERTGMNTEAFF. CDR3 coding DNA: TGTGCCAGTAGTACAACCGAGAGGACAGGCATGAACACTGAAGCCTTCTTT.